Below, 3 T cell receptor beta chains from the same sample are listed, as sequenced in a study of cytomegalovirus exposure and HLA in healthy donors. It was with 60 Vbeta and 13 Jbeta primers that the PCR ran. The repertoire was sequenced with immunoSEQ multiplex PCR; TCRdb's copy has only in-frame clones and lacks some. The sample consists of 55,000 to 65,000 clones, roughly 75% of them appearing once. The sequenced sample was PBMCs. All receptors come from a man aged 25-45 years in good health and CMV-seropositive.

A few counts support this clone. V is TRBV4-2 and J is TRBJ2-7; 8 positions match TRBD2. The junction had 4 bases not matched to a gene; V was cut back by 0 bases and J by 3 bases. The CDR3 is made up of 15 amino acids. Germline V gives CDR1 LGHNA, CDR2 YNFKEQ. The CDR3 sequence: CASSQEQAGVYEQYF. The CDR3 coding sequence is TGTGCCAGCAGCCAAGAACAAGCGGGGGTCTACGAGCAGTACTTC.

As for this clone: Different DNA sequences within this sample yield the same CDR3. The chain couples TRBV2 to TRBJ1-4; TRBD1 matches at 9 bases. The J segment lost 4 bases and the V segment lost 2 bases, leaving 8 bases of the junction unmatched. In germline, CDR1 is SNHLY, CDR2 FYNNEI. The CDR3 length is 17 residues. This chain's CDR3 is CASSENSGTGFNEKLFF. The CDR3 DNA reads TGTGCCAGCAGTGAAAATTCCGGGACAGGGTTTAATGAAAAACTGTTTTTT.

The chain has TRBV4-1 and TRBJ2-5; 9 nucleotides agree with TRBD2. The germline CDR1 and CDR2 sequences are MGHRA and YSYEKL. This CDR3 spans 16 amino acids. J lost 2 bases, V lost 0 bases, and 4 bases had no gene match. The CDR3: CASSQDGLAGQETQYF. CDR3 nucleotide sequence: TGCGCCAGCAGCCAAGACGGGCTAGCGGGGCAAGAGACCCAGTACTTC.